This TCR beta chain was recorded in a study of graft-versus-host responses after intestinal transplantation. In the study overall: Tacrolimus and steroids were given for roughly 3 years to all recipients after anti-thymocyte globulin induction. Study results and limitations: Peak circulating GvH clone levels tracked with early post-transplant HvG declines. Recipient bone marrow held GvH clones, some seen earlier in ileum or blood.

The method was immunoSEQ multiplex PCR; TCRdb's version includes in-frame clones alone and lacks a portion of them. The sample shows roughly 100,000 clones, roughly 84% of them seen only once. The CDR3 has 16 residues. With respect to this clone: Its specificity is unknown.

This TCR came from a human donor who received an intestinal transplant. This material consisted of unstimulated CD4+ T cells sorted from spleen or lymph node cells, taken before intestinal transplant. The chain is built from TRBV21-1 and TRBJ1-1. TRBV21-1 is an annotated pseudogene. This CDR3 is CASRVSIATIRTEAFF. CDR3 DNA sequence: TGTGCCAGCAGAGTAAGCATAGCTACAATTCGCACTGAAGCTTTCTTT.